The 3 T cell receptor beta chains reported below all come from one sample, sequenced in a study of Ad26.COV2.S vaccination and SARS-CoV-2 variants. Produced via immunoSEQ multiplex PCR; TCRdb's table is partial and in-frame only. Of around 350,000 clones listed, approximately 90% are singletons. This specimen consisted of peripheral blood, obtained after recovery from COVID-19. All receptors derive from a human donor who had recovered from COVID-19.

This sequence joins TRBV7-8 and TRBJ2-1, with 8 bases aligning to TRBD2. V shed 5 bases, J shed 9 bases, and the junction held 15 bases outside the gene matches. The CDR3 consists of 16 residues. Germline CDR1 and CDR2: SGHVS and FQNEAQ. In nucleotides, the CDR3 is TGTGCCAGCAGCCGAAACGCCGGGACTAGTTTGTCTGAGCAGTTCTTC. Its protein product is CASSRNAGTSLSEQFF.

The chain couples TRBV12-5 to TRBJ2-7; TRBD2 is a possible D gene (5 bases). The germline V gene has CDR1 LGHNT and CDR2 FRNRAP. Trimming stripped 5 bases from V and 2 bases from J, with 10 bases between. The CDR3 covers 13 residues. The CDR3 is CASGPDGTYEQYF. The CDR3 DNA reads TGTGCTAGTGGTCCGGACGGGACCTACGAGCAGTACTTC.

Here the CDR3 DNA reads TGTGCCAGAAGAGATGTCGGGGGGAATTGGACAGGGGTGGCTGGAAACACCATATATTTT. This encodes CARRDVGGNWTGVAGNTIYF. This rearrangement joins TRBV2 to TRBJ1-3; 9 nucleotides agree with TRBD1. With V trimmed by 9 bases and J by 2 bases, 23 bases remained unmatched. Germline V CDR1 and CDR2: SNHLY, FYNNEI. The CDR3 totals 20 residues.